Following are 25 T cell receptor beta chains from one sample sequenced in a study of control samples from healthy donors and cancer patients. The assay was immunoSEQ multiplex PCR, and TCRdb's table has in-frame clones only and misses some. The table has 250,000 to 300,000 clones, about four fifths seen once. Sequenced input: PBMCs. These TCRs come from a woman between 55 and 75 years old with lung cancer.

This clone was observed a few times. The chain couples TRBV5-1 to TRBJ2-2; 8 bases line up with TRBD1. The CDR3 is 17 amino acids. The germline V gene encodes CDR1 SGHRS and CDR2 YFSETQ. The junction had 8 bases not matched to a gene; V was cut back by 0 bases and J by 4 bases. CDR3 sequence reads: CASSLAERTGPTGELFF. In DNA form, the CDR3 reads TGCGCCAGCAGCTTGGCGGAACGGACAGGGCCCACCGGGGAGCTGTTTTTT.

This chain uses TRBV5-1 with TRBJ2-3; 10 bases are shared with TRBD2. The CDR3 loop spans 15 amino acids. The germline CDR1 and CDR2 sequences are SGHRS and YFSETQ. V lost 4 bases, J lost 4 bases, and 6 bases stayed unmatched. In DNA, the CDR3 is TGCGCCAGCAGCCCAAGCGGGGGGGTTTCAGATACGCAGTATTTT. This gives the protein CASSPSGGVSDTQYF.

The genes are TRBV9 and TRBJ2-3, with D perhaps matching TRBD2 (5 bases). Germline V gene lookup returns CDR1 SGDLS and CDR2 YYNGEE. With 4 bases removed from V and 6 bases from J, the gap between germline ends came to 12 bases. The CDR3 contains 13 residues. The CDR3 spells CASSPGGGDTQYF. CDR3 DNA sequence: TGTGCCAGCAGCCCCGGCGGAGGTGATACGCAGTATTTT.

This chain connects TRBV7-9 to TRBJ2-5; 7 bases align to TRBD2. The CDR3 contains 12 residues. CDR1 is SEHNR, CDR2 FQNEAQ, per germline (reference sequence). The ends lost 8 bases at V and 4 bases at J; junction bases unmatched: 4. The CDR3 here is CASGRASETQYF. The CDR3 region has the DNA TGTGCCAGCGGGAGGGCCTCAGAGACCCAGTACTTC.

This clone was picked up one time. This chain uses TRBV5-1 with TRBJ2-2; possibly TRBD1 for D (5 bases). V was cut by 4 bases and J by 3 bases, with 13 bases left in between. There are 15 residues in the CDR3. The germline CDR1 and CDR2 sequences are SGHRS and YFSETQ. This chain's CDR3 is CASSMDTPDTGELFF. The CDR3 nucleotides read TGCGCCAGCAGCATGGACACCCCGGACACCGGGGAGCTGTTTTTT.

The V and J genes are TRBV3-1 (or the pseudogene TRBV3-2) and TRBJ2-5, with 11 nucleotides matching TRBD2. CDR3 length equals 15 residues. Trimming at V came to 2 bases and at J to 4 bases, leaving 3 bases not matched to a gene. The germline V gene encodes CDR1 LGHDT and CDR2 YNNKEL (reference sequence). This CDR3 reads CASSQTSGGGETQYF. Here the CDR3 DNA reads TGTGCCAGCAGCCAAACTAGCGGGGGAGGAGAGACCCAGTACTTC.

V usage is TRBV3-1 (or the pseudogene TRBV3-2) and J usage is TRBJ2-1; 13 bases agree with TRBD2. V dropped 6 bases and J dropped 9; count of bases not matched to a gene: 2. The CDR3 spans 13 residues. The V gene's germline CDR1 is LGHDT and CDR2 YNNKEL (reference sequence). The CDR3 region is CASRRTSGGEQFF. CDR3 bases: TGTGCCAGCAGGCGGACTAGCGGGGGTGAGCAGTTCTTC.

This clone was seen only once. The rearrangement links TRBV28 to TRBJ2-7, with a possible D match to TRBD2 (6 bases). Trimming pared 10 bases from V and 0 bases from J, leaving 13 bases between. Germline V gene sequence: CDR1 MDHEN, CDR2 SYDVKM. This CDR3 has 13 amino acids. CDR3: CATLGGPSYEQYF. The DNA of the CDR3 is TGTGCCACCCTGGGAGGCCCCTCCTACGAGCAGTACTTC.

Only one count was recorded for this clone. The gene calls are TRBV20-1 and TRBJ2-5; D gene ambiguous. Germline CDR1 and CDR2: DFQATT and SNEGSKA (reference sequence). The V gene lost 3 bases and the J gene lost 7 bases, with 18 bases spanning the gap. This CDR3 region has 14 residues. For the CDR3, the DNA is TGCAGTGCTAGTAACGTGGTGGCGGACGGGACCCAGTACTTC. Translation: CSASNVVADGTQYF.

This clone was counted between two and nine times. This chain joins TRBV10-3 and TRBJ2-7; maybe TRBD1 (6 bases). This CDR3 is built from 14 residues. V was cut by 3 bases and J by 1 base, with 10 bases left in between. Germline V gene lookup returns CDR1 ENHRY and CDR2 SYGVKD. CDR3 nucleotides: TGTGCCATCAGTGATACGGACAGTTCCTACGAGCAGTACTTC. Translation: CAISDTDSSYEQYF.

The V call is TRBV15, the J call TRBJ2-3, with a weak D call TRBD2 (7 bases). Germline assignment: CDR1 LNHNV and CDR2 YYDKDF (reference sequence). V was shortened by 0 bases and J by 5 bases, with 18 bases between the two germline ends. The CDR3 is 17 residues long. The CDR3 nucleotides read TGTGCCACCAGCAGAGATAATTTCCGGGGGGCCATAGATACGCAGTATTTT. Translating it yields CATSRDNFRGAIDTQYF. Combining the CDR3 with reference TRBV15 and TRBJ2-3 gives the whole variable domain DAMVIQNPRYQVTQFGKPVTLSCSQTLNHNVMYWYQQKSSQAPKLLFHYYDKDFNNEADTPDNFQSRRPNTSFCFLDIRSPGLGDTAMYLCATSRDNFRGAIDTQYFGPGTRLTVL.

The genes are TRBV2 and TRBJ2-7; 8 positions match TRBD1. Germline assignment: CDR1 SNHLY and CDR2 FYNNEI. There are 13 residues in the CDR3. V lost 6 bases, J lost 3 bases, and 4 bases stayed unmatched. The CDR3 DNA follows: TGTGCCAGCAGGGGGACAGGCAGCTACGAGCAGTACTTC. Translation gives CASRGTGSYEQYF.

The rearrangement joins TRBV2 to TRBJ2-7; the D is unclear. From germline, CDR1 is SNHLY and CDR2 FYNNEI. This CDR3 has 11 amino acids. V lost 3 bases and J lost 5, with 5 bases in between. In DNA form, the CDR3 reads TGTGCCAGCAGTGAGGCCCACGAGCAGTACTTC. It translates to CASSEAHEQYF.

The chain combines TRBV3-1 (or the pseudogene TRBV3-2) with TRBJ1-1, with D uncertain. This CDR3 is built from 12 residues. Trimming took off 6 bases at V and 4 bases at J, with 9 bases between the two ends. CDR1 is LGHDT and CDR2 is YNNKEL in the germline V gene (reference sequence). CDR3 bases: TGTGCCAGCAGTTCAACGGGCACTGAAGCTTTCTTT. Its protein product is CASSSTGTEAFF.

In its sample, this clone was seen a few times. The genes are TRBV5-5 and TRBJ2-7; the D gene is possibly TRBD2 (5 bases). The CDR3 consists of 14 residues. From germline, CDR1 is SGHKS and CDR2 YYEKEE (reference sequence). Trimming left V 2 bases short and J 2 bases short, with 11 bases between. The CDR3 DNA is TGTGCCAGCAGCTTTTTTGGACTGGCCTACGAGCAGTACTTC. Translating it yields CASSFFGLAYEQYF.

The chain combines TRBV15 with TRBJ1-5, with 7 bases identical to TRBD1. Losses at the gene ends were 5 bases for V and 7 bases for J; bases not matched to a gene: 11. The CDR3 spans 15 residues. The germline V gene encodes CDR1 LNHNV and CDR2 YYDKDF (reference sequence). The CDR3 region has the DNA TGTGCCACCAGCGGGTCAGGGGGGATGAGACAGCCCCAGCATTTT. It encodes CATSGSGGMRQPQHF.

This clone was picked up one time. The V call is TRBV27, the J call TRBJ2-5, with D hard to call. CDR1 is MNHEY and CDR2 is SMNVEV in the germline V gene (reference sequence). V shed 5 bases and J shed 7 bases, with 20 bases lying between them. The CDR3 spans 15 residues. CDR3 in DNA: TGTGCCAGCAGTCCCTCGGGTGGGTCGTTTGGGACCCAGTACTTC. This encodes CASSPSGGSFGTQYF.

V is TRBV6-2 or TRBV6-3 and J is TRBJ2-1; 12 bases agree with TRBD2. The CDR3 has 17 amino acids. The germline V gene has CDR1 MNHEY and CDR2 SVGEGT. The junction had 10 bases not matched to a gene; V was cut back by 2 bases and J by 8 bases. The chain's CDR3 is CASSYARLAGVGDEQFF. CDR3 DNA: TGTGCCAGCAGTTACGCCCGACTAGCGGGAGTTGGCGATGAGCAGTTCTTC.

The gene calls are TRBV7-2 and TRBJ2-7, with D possibly being TRBD2 (6 bases). The V gene lost 7 bases and the J gene lost 3 bases, with 13 bases spanning the gap. In germline, CDR1 is SGHTA, CDR2 FQGNSA. The CDR3 contains 13 residues. The CDR3 is CASNDAGFYEQYF. In DNA form, the CDR3 reads TGTGCCAGCAACGACGCGGGATTCTACGAGCAGTACTTC.

V gene TRBV19 combines with J gene TRBJ2-7; 9 nucleotides agree with TRBD2. Germline values: CDR1 LNHDA, CDR2 SQIVND (reference sequence). This CDR3 contains 14 residues. Trimming at V came to 4 bases and at J to 6 bases, leaving 7 bases not matched to a gene. CDR3 amino acids: CASSTNPAGGEQYF. Written as DNA, the CDR3 is TGTGCCAGTAGTACTAACCCAGCGGGGGGCGAGCAGTACTTC.

V usage is TRBV14 and J usage is TRBJ1-2, with D possibly matching TRBD1 (5 bases). Trimming shortened V by 0 bases and J by 2 bases, and 10 bases separated the two germline ends. The germline gives CDR1 SGHDN, CDR2 FVKESK. The CDR3 covers 15 residues. CDR3 in amino acids: CASSQDGAGNYGYTF. The DNA of the CDR3 is TGTGCCAGCAGCCAAGACGGGGCCGGGAACTATGGCTACACCTTC.

CDR3 in amino acids: CASSLRAGGLGDTQYF. CDR3 bases: TGCGCCAGCAGCCTACGGGCAGGGGGCTTAGGGGATACGCAGTATTTT. V is TRBV5-1 and J is TRBJ2-3, with TRBD1 matching 8 bases. This CDR3 comprises 16 residues. J was trimmed by 6 bases and V by 4 bases; bases with no gene match: 13. The V gene's germline CDR1 is SGHRS and CDR2 YFSETQ.

The rearrangement joins TRBV6-6 to TRBJ2-3; D unclear. V shed 0 bases and J shed 3 bases, with 7 bases lying between them. This CDR3 spans 14 amino acids. Germline V gene sequence: CDR1 MNHNY, CDR2 SVGAGI (reference sequence). CDR3 region: CASSYSGFTDTQYF. Here the CDR3 DNA reads TGTGCCAGCAGTTACTCGGGGTTTACAGATACGCAGTATTTT.

This clone was detected once. The CDR3 bases are TGCGCCAGCAGCTTGAGTGGGCTGGAGACCCAGTACTTC. Translated, it gives CASSLSGLETQYF. This chain uses TRBV5-1 with TRBJ2-5; no clear D gene. V lost 1 base, J lost 5 bases, and 9 bases lay in between. Germline CDR1 and CDR2: SGHRS and YFSETQ. The CDR3 has 13 residues.

CDR3 nucleotides: TGTGCCAGCCGTAGGGCAAGCTATGGCTACACCTTC. Translation gives CASRRASYGYTF. The chain joins TRBV6-5 to TRBJ1-2; D call uncertain. The CDR3 is 12 amino acids. Trimming pared 8 bases from V and 4 bases from J, leaving 11 bases between. Germline CDR1 and CDR2: MNHEY and SVGAGI.